This TCR beta chain was sequenced in a study of blood T cell repertoires in COVID-19. Looked up from germline, CDR1 is MGHRA and CDR2 is YSYEKL. Trimming pared 0 bases from V and 8 bases from J, leaving 7 bases between. CDR3 length equals 12 residues. Profiled with immunoSEQ multiplex PCR; TCRdb holds only in-frame clones, not every one. This sample yields under 200,000 clones, of which approximately 90% are seen a single time; 20% to 25% belongs to the top ten. V and J are TRBV4-1 and TRBJ1-2; D gene uncertain. The origin of this receptor is a man aged 55 to 70 with active or convalescent COVID-19. Material: peripheral blood. CDR3 region: CASSQEEEGYTF. The CDR3 DNA follows: TGCGCCAGCAGCCAAGAAGAGGAGGGCTACACCTTC.